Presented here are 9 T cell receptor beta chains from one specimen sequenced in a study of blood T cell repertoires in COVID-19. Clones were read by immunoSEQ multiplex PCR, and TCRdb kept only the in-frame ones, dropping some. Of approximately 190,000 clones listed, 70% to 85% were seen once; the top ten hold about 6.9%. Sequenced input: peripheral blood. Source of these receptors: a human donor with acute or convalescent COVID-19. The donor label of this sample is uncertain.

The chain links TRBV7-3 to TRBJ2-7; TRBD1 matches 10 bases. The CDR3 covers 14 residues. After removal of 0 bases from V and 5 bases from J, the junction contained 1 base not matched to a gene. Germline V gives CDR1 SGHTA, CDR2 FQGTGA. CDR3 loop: CASSLTGTGDEQYF. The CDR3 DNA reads TGTGCCAGCAGCTTAACCGGGACAGGGGACGAGCAGTACTTC.

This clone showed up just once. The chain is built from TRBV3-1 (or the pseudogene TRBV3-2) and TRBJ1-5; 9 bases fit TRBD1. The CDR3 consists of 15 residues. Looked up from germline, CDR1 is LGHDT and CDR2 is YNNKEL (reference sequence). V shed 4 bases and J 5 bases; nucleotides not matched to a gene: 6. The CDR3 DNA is TGTGCCAGCAGCCCCACAGGGGGCACGGATCAGCCCCAGCATTTT. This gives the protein CASSPTGGTDQPQHF.

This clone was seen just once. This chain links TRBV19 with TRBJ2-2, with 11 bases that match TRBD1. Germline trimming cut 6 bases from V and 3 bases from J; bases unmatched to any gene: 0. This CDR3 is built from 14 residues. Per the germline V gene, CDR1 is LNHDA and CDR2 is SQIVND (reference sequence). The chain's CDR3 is CASRGQGDTGELFF. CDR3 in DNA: TGTGCCAGTAGGGGACAGGGGGACACCGGGGAGCTGTTTTTT.

The CDR3 loop is CASGQGGTDTQYF. The CDR3 nucleotides are TGTGCTAGTGGTCAGGGGGGCACAGATACGCAGTATTTT. This chain connects TRBV12-5 to TRBJ2-3, with 7 positions matching TRBD1. V shed 5 bases, J shed 1 base, and the junction held 0 bases outside the gene matches. The CDR3 runs 13 residues. The germline V gene has CDR1 LGHNT and CDR2 FRNRAP.

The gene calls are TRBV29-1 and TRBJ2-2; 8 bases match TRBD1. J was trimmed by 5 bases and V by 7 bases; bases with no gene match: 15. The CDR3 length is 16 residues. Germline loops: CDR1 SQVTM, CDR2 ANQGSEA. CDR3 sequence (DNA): TGCAGCGCTGCGCGTACATGGACAGGGCGGACCGGGGAGCTGTTTTTT. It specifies CSAARTWTGRTGELFF.

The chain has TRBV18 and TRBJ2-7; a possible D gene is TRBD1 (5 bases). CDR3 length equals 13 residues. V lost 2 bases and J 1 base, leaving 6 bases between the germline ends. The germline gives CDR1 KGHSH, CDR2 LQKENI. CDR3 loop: CASSPDRSYEQYF. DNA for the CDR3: TGTGCCAGCTCACCAGACAGATCCTACGAGCAGTACTTC.

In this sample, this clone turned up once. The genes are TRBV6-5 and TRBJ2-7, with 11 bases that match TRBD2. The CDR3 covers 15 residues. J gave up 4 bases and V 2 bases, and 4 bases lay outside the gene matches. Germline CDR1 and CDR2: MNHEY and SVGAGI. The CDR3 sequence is CASSYGTSGKYEQYF. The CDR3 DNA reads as TGTGCCAGCAGTTACGGGACTAGCGGAAAATACGAGCAGTACTTC.

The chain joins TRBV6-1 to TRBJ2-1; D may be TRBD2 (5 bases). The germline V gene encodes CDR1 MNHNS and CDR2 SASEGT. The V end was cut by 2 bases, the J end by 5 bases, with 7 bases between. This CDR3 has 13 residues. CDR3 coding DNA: TGTGCCAGCAGTGAAACGAGGGACAATGAGCAGTTCTTC. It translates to CASSETRDNEQFF.

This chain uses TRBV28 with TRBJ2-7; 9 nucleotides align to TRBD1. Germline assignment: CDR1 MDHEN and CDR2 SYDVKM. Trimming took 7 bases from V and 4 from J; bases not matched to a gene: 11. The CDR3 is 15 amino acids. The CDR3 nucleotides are TGTGCCAGCACCCAAGGGACAGGGCCTTCTTACGAGCAGTACTTC. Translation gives CASTQGTGPSYEQYF.